A single sample gave rise to the 21 T cell receptor beta chains below, sequenced in a study of T cell responses to AZD1222 COVID-19 vaccine. TCRdb keeps only in-frame clones here, not all; method: immunoSEQ multiplex PCR. The sample contains approximately 130,000 clones, 93% of which appear only once. The sequencing here drew on peripheral blood, taken on day 0 of AZD1222 vaccination. The receptors shown here come from an adult in good health.

V gene TRBV7-6 combines with J gene TRBJ1-4; D perhaps matches TRBD1 (5 bases). The CDR3 has 15 residues. Germline V gene data show CDR1 as SGHVS and CDR2 as FNYEAQ. V shed 5 bases and J shed 6 bases, with 16 bases lying between them. This CDR3 is CASSPGPLPDEKLFF. CDR3 nucleotides: TGTGCCAGCAGCCCGGGACCGTTACCGGATGAAAAACTGTTTTTT.

V and J are TRBV7-6 and TRBJ2-1, with 9 bases that match TRBD1. The CDR3 is 15 amino acids. CDR1 is SGHVS, CDR2 FNYEAQ, per germline. J was trimmed by 2 bases and V by 2 bases; bases with no gene match: 1. The CDR3 nucleotides read TGTGCCAGCAGCTTAAGGACAGGGGCCTACAATGAGCAGTTCTTC. It is translated as CASSLRTGAYNEQFF.

The chain combines TRBV6-6 with TRBJ1-6, with a weak D call TRBD1 (6 bases). Germline V gene sequence: CDR1 MNHNY, CDR2 SVGAGI (reference sequence). The V end was cut by 6 bases, the J end by 7 bases, with 16 bases between. The CDR3 length is 15 residues. The CDR3, as DNA: TGTGCCAGCAGCCCAACAGGGCCCCTCAATTCACCCCTCCACTTT. Residues: CASSPTGPLNSPLHF.

In this sample, this clone turned up once. The rearrangement uses TRBV19 and TRBJ2-3; 8 positions match TRBD1. V lost 5 bases and J lost 0; bases outside the gene matches: 7. Germline V CDR1 and CDR2: LNHDA, SQIVND (reference sequence). This CDR3 comprises 16 residues. CDR3 protein: CASSLETGVSTDTQYF. DNA of the CDR3: TGTGCCAGTAGTTTGGAGACAGGGGTTAGCACAGATACGCAGTATTTT.

The V gene is TRBV4-1, the J gene TRBJ1-1; 8 positions match TRBD1. V shed 7 bases, J shed 0 bases, and the junction held 7 bases outside the gene matches. CDR3 length: 15 amino acids. The germline CDR1 and CDR2 sequences are MGHRA and YSYEKL. CDR3 in amino acids: CASTRNRGLNTEAFF. DNA for the CDR3: TGCGCCAGCACCCGAAACAGGGGGTTGAACACTGAAGCTTTCTTT.

The chain links TRBV13 to TRBJ1-2; D might be TRBD1 (5 bases). V was cut by 4 bases and J by 8 bases, with 20 bases left in between. This CDR3 has 15 residues. The germline V gene has CDR1 PRHDT and CDR2 FYEKMQ (reference sequence). The CDR3 sequence: CASSSLGEGVEGYTF. The CDR3 DNA follows: TGTGCCAGCAGCTCCCTAGGGGAGGGCGTAGAAGGCTACACCTTC.

The chain carries TRBV7-9 and TRBJ2-1; TRBD2 matches 15 bases. This CDR3 has 18 residues. Germline values: CDR1 SEHNR, CDR2 FQNEAQ (reference sequence). The trim removed 3 bases at V and 3 bases at J, leaving 6 bases unmatched. The chain's CDR3 is CASSFLGLAGGGYNEQFF. The CDR3 DNA is TGTGCCAGCAGCTTCCTGGGACTAGCGGGAGGAGGCTACAATGAGCAGTTCTTC.

The gene calls are TRBV5-1 and TRBJ1-2; D gene ambiguous. The CDR3 consists of 13 residues. Trimming left V 0 bases short and J 7 bases short, with 10 bases between. Germline lookup yields CDR1 SGHRS and CDR2 YFSETQ. CDR3 residues: CASSLDGSPGYTF. The CDR3 DNA is TGCGCCAGCAGCTTGGATGGGTCACCTGGCTACACCTTC.

This chain uses TRBV27 with TRBJ1-5; D unclear. V shed 3 bases and J shed 4 bases, with 7 bases lying between them. Per germline, CDR1 MNHEY and CDR2 SMNVEV (reference sequence). This CDR3 is 13 amino acids long. The CDR3 DNA reads as TGTGCCAGCAGTTTGGGGTGGAATCAGCCCCAGCATTTT. As protein: CASSLGWNQPQHF.

The chain couples TRBV6-5 to TRBJ1-2; a weak D match, TRBD1 (5 bases). Trimming left V 2 bases short and J 4 bases short, with 14 bases between. CDR1 and CDR2 from the germline V gene are MNHEY and SVGAGI. The length of the CDR3 is 15 residues. The CDR3 DNA sequence: TGTGCCAGCAGTTACCCAGAACGGGGGACCTATGGCTACACCTTC. Amino acids: CASSYPERGTYGYTF.

The CDR3 protein is CATTTGHSANQPQHF. CDR3 DNA: TGTGCCACCACGACGGGACACTCTGCCAATCAGCCCCAGCATTTT. The chain is built from TRBV19 and TRBJ1-5; D may be TRBD1 (6 bases). This CDR3 spans 15 amino acids. The V gene lost 10 bases and the J gene lost 3 bases, with 19 bases spanning the gap. Germline V lookup: CDR1 LNHDA, CDR2 SQIVND (reference sequence).

The chain carries TRBV4-1 and TRBJ1-1; D ambiguous. Germline CDR1 is MGHRA and CDR2 is YSYEKL. Trimming took off 4 bases at V and 4 bases at J, with 13 bases between the two ends. CDR3 length: 14 amino acids. In DNA form, the CDR3 reads TGCGCCAGCAGCCCCGGGCCAGGCACCACTGAAGCTTTCTTT. Amino acid sequence: CASSPGPGTTEAFF.

For the CDR3, the DNA is TGTGCCAGCAGTGCGGACAGACAGTATAGCAATCAGCCCCAGCATTTT. Translation: CASSADRQYSNQPQHF. The genes are TRBV2 and TRBJ1-5; D may be TRBD1 (6 bases). The CDR3 covers 16 residues. V lost 4 bases to trimming and J lost 0 bases, with 13 bases between them. Germline V gene lookup returns CDR1 SNHLY and CDR2 FYNNEI.

This rearrangement joins TRBV18 to TRBJ1-2; D is ambiguous. The CDR3 consists of 13 residues. Trimming shortened V by 4 bases and J by 0 bases, and 6 bases separated the two germline ends. In germline, CDR1 is KGHSH, CDR2 LQKENI. CDR3 loop: CASSRTANYGYTF. CDR3 DNA sequence: TGTGCCAGCTCACGAACAGCTAACTATGGCTACACCTTC.

This sequence joins TRBV19 and TRBJ2-1; D might be TRBD2 (5 bases). The V gene's germline CDR1 is LNHDA and CDR2 SQIVND (reference sequence). Trimming cost V 6 bases and J 0 bases, with 12 bases left between them. The CDR3 covers 15 residues. As DNA, the CDR3 is TGTGCCAGTAGCATCGAGGGTCCCTCCTACAATGAGCAGTTCTTC. Residues: CASSIEGPSYNEQFF.

The V and J genes are TRBV6-5 and TRBJ1-5; D perhaps matches TRBD1 (5 bases). The CDR3 covers 15 residues. Germline lookup yields CDR1 MNHEY and CDR2 SVGAGI. Trimming pared 6 bases from V and 7 bases from J, leaving 19 bases between. The CDR3 bases are TGTGCCAGCAGACGAAGCTCAGGCAGGGACCAGCCCCAGCATTTT. It translates to CASRRSSGRDQPQHF.

The chain has TRBV6-1 and TRBJ1-5; D ambiguous. Trimming stripped 3 bases from V and 0 bases from J, with 9 bases between. In germline, CDR1 is MNHNS, CDR2 SASEGT. The CDR3 extends over 15 amino acids. In nucleotides, the CDR3 is TGTGCCAGCAGTGAGAGGCCTTATAGCAATCAGCCCCAGCATTTT. Amino acids: CASSERPYSNQPQHF.

In DNA, the CDR3 is TGTGCTAGTGGTTCTACAGGACAGGGGGTGAACACTGAAGCTTTCTTT. Protein product: CASGSTGQGVNTEAFF. The rearrangement uses TRBV12-5 and TRBJ1-1; TRBD1 matches 10 bases. V lost 4 bases to trimming and J lost 0 bases; unmatched junction nucleotides: 5. CDR3 length: 16 residues. Germline V gene lookup returns CDR1 LGHNT and CDR2 FRNRAP.

This chain links TRBV2 with TRBJ2-7; D unclear. CDR3 length equals 10 residues. Germline CDR1 is SNHLY and CDR2 is FYNNEI. The V and J ends lost 4 bases and 4 bases respectively, with 2 bases between them. CDR3 coding DNA: TGTGCCAGCAGTGCTTACGAGCAGTACTTC. It specifies CASSAYEQYF. Full variable domain (missing parts from reference TRBV2 and TRBJ2-7): EPEVTQTPSHQVTQMGQEVILRCVPISNHLYFYWYRQILGQKVEFLVSFYNNEISEKSEIFDDQFSVERPDGSNFTLKIRSTKLEDSAMYFCASSAYEQYFGPGTRLTVT.

The J gene is TRBJ1-1, the V gene TRBV27, with 8 bases fitting TRBD1. Unmatched junction bases numbered 4, after V lost 2 bases and J lost 5 bases. CDR1 is MNHEY and CDR2 is SMNVEV in the germline V gene (reference sequence). The CDR3 is 14 residues long. The DNA of the CDR3 is TGTGCCAGCAGTTTACAGGGGGCGAGTACTGAAGCTTTCTTT. It encodes CASSLQGASTEAFF.

V is TRBV19 and J is TRBJ2-5; the match to TRBD2 covers 8 bases. The CDR3 spans 20 residues. Per the germline V gene, CDR1 is LNHDA and CDR2 is SQIVND (reference sequence). The V gene end was trimmed by 6 bases and the J gene end by 1 base; junction bases not matched to a gene: 22. CDR3 protein: CASSPRPCGGPDPFQETQYF. The DNA of the CDR3 is TGTGCCAGTAGCCCCCGGCCTTGCGGGGGGCCCGACCCCTTCCAAGAGACCCAGTACTTC.